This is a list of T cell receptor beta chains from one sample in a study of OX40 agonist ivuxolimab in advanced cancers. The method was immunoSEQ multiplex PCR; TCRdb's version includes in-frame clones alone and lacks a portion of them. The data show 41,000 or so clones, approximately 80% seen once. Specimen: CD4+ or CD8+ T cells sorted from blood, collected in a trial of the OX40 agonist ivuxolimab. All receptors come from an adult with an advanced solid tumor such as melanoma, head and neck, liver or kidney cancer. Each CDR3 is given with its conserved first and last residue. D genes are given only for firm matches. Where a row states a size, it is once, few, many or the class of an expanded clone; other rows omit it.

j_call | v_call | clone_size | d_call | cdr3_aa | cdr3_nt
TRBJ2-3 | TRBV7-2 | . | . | CASSLLSGDTQYF | TGTGCCAGCAGCTTACTGTCGGGAGATACGCAGTATTTT
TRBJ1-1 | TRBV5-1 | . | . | CASSSDRLNTEAFF | TGCGCCAGCAGCTCCGATCGACTGAACACTGAAGCTTTCTTT
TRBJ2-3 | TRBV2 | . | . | CASSLDDTDTQYF | TGTGCCAGCAGCCTAGATGACACAGATACGCAGTATTTT
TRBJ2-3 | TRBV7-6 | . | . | CASSLGTDTQYF | TGTGCCAGCAGCTTAGGGACAGATACGCAGTATTTT
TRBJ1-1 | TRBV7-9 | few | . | CASSSKLISFTEAFF | TGTGCCAGCAGCTCAAAACTAATTTCATTCACTGAAGCTTTCTTT
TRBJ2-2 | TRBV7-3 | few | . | CASSLDGHTGELFF | TGTGCCAGCAGCTTGGATGGTCACACCGGGGAGCTGTTTTTT
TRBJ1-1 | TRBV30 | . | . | CARSVPDSMNTEAFF | TGTGCCCGGAGTGTTCCAGATAGCATGAACACTGAAGCTTTCTTT
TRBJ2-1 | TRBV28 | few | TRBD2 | CASTETSGSRNEQFF | TGTGCCAGCACCGAGACTAGCGGGAGTAGGAATGAGCAGTTCTTC
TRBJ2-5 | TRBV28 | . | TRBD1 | CASSSYRTGQETQYF | TGTGCCAGCAGTTCGTACAGGACAGGGCAAGAGACCCAGTACTTC
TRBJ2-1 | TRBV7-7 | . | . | CASSKSGQTNEQFF | TGTGCTAGCAGTAAATCGGGCCAAACTAATGAGCAGTTCTTC
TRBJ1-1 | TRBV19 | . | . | CASSIIAGNMNTEAFF | TGTGCCAGTAGTATAATTGCGGGAAACATGAACACTGAAGCTTTCTTT
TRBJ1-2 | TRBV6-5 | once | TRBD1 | CASGGQGNYGYTF | TGTGCCAGCGGGGGACAGGGGAACTATGGCTACACCTTC
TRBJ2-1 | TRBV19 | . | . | CASSGTRLSGNEQFF | TGTGCCAGTAGTGGGACGAGGCTAAGTGGCAATGAGCAGTTCTTC
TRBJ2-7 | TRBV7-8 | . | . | CASSFSPPQGLTDEQYF | TGTGCCAGCAGCTTTTCACCCCCACAGGGTTTAACTGACGAGCAGTACTTC
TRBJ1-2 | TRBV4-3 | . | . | CASTLQPRQGSNYGYTF | TGCGCCAGCACGCTTCAACCGAGGCAGGGGAGCAACTATGGCTACACCTTC
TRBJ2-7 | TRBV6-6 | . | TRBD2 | CASSPGAGGPFSEQYF | TGTGCCAGCAGTCCCGGGGCGGGAGGGCCATTCTCCGAGCAGTACTTC
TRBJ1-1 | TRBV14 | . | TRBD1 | CASSRWTGTDTEAFF | TGTGCCAGCAGCCGATGGACAGGGACGGACACTGAAGCTTTCTTT
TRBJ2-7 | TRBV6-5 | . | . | CASRSPGGDEQYF | TGTGCCAGCCGGAGTCCAGGGGGGGACGAGCAGTACTTC
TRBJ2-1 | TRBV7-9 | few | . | CASSDFGRTYNEQFF | TGTGCCAGCAGCGATTTCGGGAGAACCTACAATGAGCAGTTCTTC
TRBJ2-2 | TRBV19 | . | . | CASSKPGQAANTGELFF | TGTGCCAGTAGTAAACCGGGACAAGCGGCGAACACCGGGGAGCTGTTTTTT
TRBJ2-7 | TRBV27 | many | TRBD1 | CASSTTGFLAYEQYF | TGTGCCAGCAGTACGACAGGGTTCCTAGCCTACGAGCAGTACTTC
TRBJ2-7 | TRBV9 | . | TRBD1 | CASSRTGGPLEQYF | TGTGCCAGCAGCCGGACAGGGGGCCCCCTAGAGCAGTACTTC
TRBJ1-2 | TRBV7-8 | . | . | CASSLDSLPGRGGYTF | TGTGCCAGCAGCCTGGACTCGTTGCCGGGGAGAGGTGGCTACACCTTC
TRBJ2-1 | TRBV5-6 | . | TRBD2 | CASSRRTREQFF | TGTGCCAGCAGCAGAAGGACTAGAGAGCAGTTCTTC
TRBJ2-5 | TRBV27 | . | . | CASSLYSQEAQYF | TGTGCCAGCAGTTTATACAGCCAAGAGGCCCAGTACTTC
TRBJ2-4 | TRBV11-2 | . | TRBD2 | CASSFRLAGGRTKNIQYF | TGTGCCAGCAGCTTCCGACTAGCGGGAGGGAGGACCAAAAACATTCAGTACTTC
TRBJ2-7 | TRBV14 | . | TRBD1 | CASSPLNEGALSYEQYF | TGTGCCAGCAGCCCCTTGAACGAGGGGGCCTTATCCTACGAGCAGTACTTC
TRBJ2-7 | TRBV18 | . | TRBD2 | CASSPTGGLEQYF | TGTGCCAGCTCACCGACGGGGGGGTTGGAGCAGTACTTC
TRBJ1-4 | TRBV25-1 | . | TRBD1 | CASSEAGTGSNRLFF | TGTGCCAGCAGTGAAGCCGGGACAGGGAGTAATAGACTGTTTTTT
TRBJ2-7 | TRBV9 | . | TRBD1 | CASSPRTGLTYEQYF | TGTGCCAGCAGCCCCCGGACAGGGCTAACCTACGAGCAGTACTTC
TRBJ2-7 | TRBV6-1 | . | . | CASSEQPSYEQYF | TGTGCCAGCAGTGAACAACCTTCCTACGAGCAGTACTTC
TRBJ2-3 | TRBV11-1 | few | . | CASSLGAYTDTQYF | TGTGCCAGCAGCTTGGGAGCGTACACAGATACGCAGTATTTT
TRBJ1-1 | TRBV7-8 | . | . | CASSLAAYRVLNTEAFF | TGTGCCAGCAGCTTAGCAGCTTACAGGGTCTTGAACACTGAAGCTTTCTTT
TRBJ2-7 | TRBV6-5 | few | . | CASSYGTYEQYF | TGTGCCAGCAGTTACGGGACCTACGAGCAGTACTTC
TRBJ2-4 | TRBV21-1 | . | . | CASKNVDKQGSSKNIQYF | TGTGCCAGCAAAAACGTAGATAAACAGGGAAGTTCCAAAAACATTCAGTACTTC
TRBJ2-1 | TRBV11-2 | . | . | CASSLRLETQFF | TGTGCCAGCAGCTTAAGGTTAGAGACTCAGTTCTTC
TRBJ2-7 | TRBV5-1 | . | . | CASSFRTSIAVSYEQYF | TGCGCCAGCAGCTTCCGAACCTCAATAGCGGTCTCCTACGAGCAGTACTTC
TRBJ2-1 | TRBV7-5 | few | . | CVRSRPNPGRGSVNEQFF | TGTGTCAGAAGCAGGCCTAATCCTGGCCGCGGGAGTGTGAATGAGCAGTTCTTC
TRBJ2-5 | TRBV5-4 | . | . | CASSLGGGWNQETQYF | TGTGCCAGCAGCTTGGGTGGTGGGTGGAACCAAGAGACCCAGTACTTC
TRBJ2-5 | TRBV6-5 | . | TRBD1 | CATAAGGNQETQYF | TGTGCCACCGCCGCAGGGGGTAACCAAGAGACCCAGTACTTC
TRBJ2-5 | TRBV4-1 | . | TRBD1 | CASRGQGIEETQYF | TGCGCCAGCAGGGGACAGGGGATCGAAGAGACCCAGTACTTC
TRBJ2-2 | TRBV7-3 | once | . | CASSTPTSGNTGELFF | TGTGCCAGCAGCACCCCCACGAGTGGGAACACCGGGGAGCTGTTTTTT
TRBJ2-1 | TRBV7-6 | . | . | CASSLARDNEQFF | TGTGCCAGCAGCTTAGCGAGGGACAATGAGCAGTTCTTC
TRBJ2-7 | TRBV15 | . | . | CATSTGEPYEQYF | TGTGCCACCAGCACCGGGGAGCCCTACGAGCAGTACTTC
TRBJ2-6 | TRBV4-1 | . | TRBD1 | CASSQFIPGQGASGANVLTF | TGCGCCAGCAGCCAGTTTATTCCGGGACAGGGGGCGTCTGGGGCCAACGTCCTGACTTTC
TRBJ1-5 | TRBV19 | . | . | CASSIQGALSNQPQHF | TGTGCCAGTAGTATACAGGGTGCTCTGAGCAATCAGCCCCAGCATTTT
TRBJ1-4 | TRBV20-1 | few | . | CSAGPEGKLFF | TGCAGTGCAGGACCGGAGGGGAAACTGTTTTTT
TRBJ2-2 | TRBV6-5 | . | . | CASSAGTHNTGELFF | TGTGCCAGCAGTGCCGGGACACACAACACCGGGGAGCTGTTTTTT
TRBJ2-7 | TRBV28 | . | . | CASIGPFYEQYF | TGTGCCAGCATTGGGCCTTTTTACGAGCAGTACTTC
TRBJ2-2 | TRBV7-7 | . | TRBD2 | CADPSGTANTGELFF | TGTGCAGACCCTAGCGGGACTGCGAACACCGGGGAGCTGTTTTTT
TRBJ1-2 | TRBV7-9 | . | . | CASSAGTGWKDGYTF | TGTGCCAGCAGCGCCGGGACGGGATGGAAGGATGGCTACACCTTC
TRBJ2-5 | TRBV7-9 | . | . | CASSPLLGPETQYF | TGTGCCAGCAGCCCGTTACTAGGCCCCGAGACCCAGTACTTC
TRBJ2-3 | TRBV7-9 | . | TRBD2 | CASSLDYATSGETDTQYF | TGTGCCAGCAGCTTAGATTATGCGACTAGCGGGGAGACAGATACGCAGTATTTT
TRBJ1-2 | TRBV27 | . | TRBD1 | CASSSGGGGYGYTF | TGTGCCAGCAGTTCAGGGGGCGGGGGCTATGGCTACACCTTC
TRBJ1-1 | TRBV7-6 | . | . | CASSFGDEAFF | TGTGCCAGCAGCTTCGGGGACGAAGCTTTCTTT
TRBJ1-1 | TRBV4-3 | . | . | CASSQGRVWTEAFF | TGCGCCAGCAGCCAAGGGCGGGTTTGGACTGAAGCTTTCTTT
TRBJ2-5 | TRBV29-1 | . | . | CSVTVSETQYF | TGCAGCGTGACAGTATCAGAGACCCAGTACTTC